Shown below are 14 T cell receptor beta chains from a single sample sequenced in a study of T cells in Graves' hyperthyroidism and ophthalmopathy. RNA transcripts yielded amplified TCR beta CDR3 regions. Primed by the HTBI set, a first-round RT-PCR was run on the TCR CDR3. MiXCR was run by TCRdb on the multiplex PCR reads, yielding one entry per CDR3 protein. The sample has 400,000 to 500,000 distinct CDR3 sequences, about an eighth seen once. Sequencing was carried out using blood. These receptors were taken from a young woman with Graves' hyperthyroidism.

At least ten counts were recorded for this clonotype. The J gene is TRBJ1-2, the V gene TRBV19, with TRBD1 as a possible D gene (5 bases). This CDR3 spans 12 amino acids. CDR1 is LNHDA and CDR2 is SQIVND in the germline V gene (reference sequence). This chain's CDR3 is CAIYRGASGYTF. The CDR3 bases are TGTGCTATTTATCGCGGGGCCTCAGGCTACACCTTC.

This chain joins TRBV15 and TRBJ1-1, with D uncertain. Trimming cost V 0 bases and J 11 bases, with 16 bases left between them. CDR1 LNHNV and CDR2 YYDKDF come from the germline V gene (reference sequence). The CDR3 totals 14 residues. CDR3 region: CATSREVSSLEAFF. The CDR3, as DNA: TGTGCCACCAGCAGAGAAGTGTCCAGCCTAGAGGCTTTCTTT.

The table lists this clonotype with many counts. The CDR3 bases are TGTGCCAGTAGTATGGGGGGACAGGGACAGGACTATGGCTACACCTTC. This codes for CASSMGGQGQDYGYTF. The chain uses TRBV19 and TRBJ1-2; 9 nucleotides align to TRBD1. V was pared by 3 bases and J by 3 bases, with 8 bases of the junction left unmatched. In germline, CDR1 is LNHDA, CDR2 SQIVND (reference sequence). The CDR3 loop spans 16 amino acids.

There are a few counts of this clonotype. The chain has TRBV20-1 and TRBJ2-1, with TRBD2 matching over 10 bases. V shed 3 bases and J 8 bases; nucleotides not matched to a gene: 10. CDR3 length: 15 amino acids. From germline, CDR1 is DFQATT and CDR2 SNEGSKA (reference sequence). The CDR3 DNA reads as TGCAGTGCTAGGGGGGGGGGGAGCGGGAGGGATGAGCAGTTCTTC. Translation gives CSARGGGSGRDEQFF.

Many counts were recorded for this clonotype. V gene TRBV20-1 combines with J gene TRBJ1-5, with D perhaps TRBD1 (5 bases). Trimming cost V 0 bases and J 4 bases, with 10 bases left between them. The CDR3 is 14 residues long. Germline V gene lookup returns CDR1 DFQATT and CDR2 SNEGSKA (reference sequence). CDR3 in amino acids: CSAREGRLNQPQHF. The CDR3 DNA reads TGCAGTGCTAGAGAGGGACGGTTGAATCAGCCCCAGCATTTT.

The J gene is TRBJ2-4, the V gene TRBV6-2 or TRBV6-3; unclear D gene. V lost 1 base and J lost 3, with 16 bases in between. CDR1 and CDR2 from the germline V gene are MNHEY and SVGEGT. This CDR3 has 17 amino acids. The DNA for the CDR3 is TGTGCCAGCAGTTACTACGTAGTCCAGTGGGACAAAAACATTCAGTACTTC. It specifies CASSYYVVQWDKNIQYF.

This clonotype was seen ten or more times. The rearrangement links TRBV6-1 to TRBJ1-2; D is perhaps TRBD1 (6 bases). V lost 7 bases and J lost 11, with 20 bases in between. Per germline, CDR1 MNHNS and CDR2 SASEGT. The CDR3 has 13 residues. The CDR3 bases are TGTGCCAGCACGGGGGCGGACATATGGTATTACACCTTC. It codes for CASTGADIWYYTF.

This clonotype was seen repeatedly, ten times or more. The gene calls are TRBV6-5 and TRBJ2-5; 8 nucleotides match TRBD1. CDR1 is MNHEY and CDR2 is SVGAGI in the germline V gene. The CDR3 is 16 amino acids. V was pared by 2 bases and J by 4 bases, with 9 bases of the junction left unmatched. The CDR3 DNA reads TGTGCCAGCAGTTACCTGATGGGACAGGCGGCAGAGACCCAGTACTTC. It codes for CASSYLMGQAAETQYF.

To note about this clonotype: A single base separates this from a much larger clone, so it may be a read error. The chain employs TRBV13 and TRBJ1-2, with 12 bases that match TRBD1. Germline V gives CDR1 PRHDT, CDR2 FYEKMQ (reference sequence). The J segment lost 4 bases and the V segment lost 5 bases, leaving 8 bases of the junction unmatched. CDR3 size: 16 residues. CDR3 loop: CASSHPGQGAGYGYTF. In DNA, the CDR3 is TGTGCCAGCAGCCACCCGGGACAGGGGGCAGGCTATGGCTACACCTTC.

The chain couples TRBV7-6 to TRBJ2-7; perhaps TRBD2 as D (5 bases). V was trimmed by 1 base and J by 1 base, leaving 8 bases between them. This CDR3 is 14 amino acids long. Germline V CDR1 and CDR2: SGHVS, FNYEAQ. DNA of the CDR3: TGTGCCAGCAGCTTAGAGGCGGGTTCCTACGAGCAGTACTTC. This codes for CASSLEAGSYEQYF. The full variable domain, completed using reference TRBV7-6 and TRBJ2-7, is GAGVSQSPRYKVTKRGQDVALRCDPISGHVSLYWYRQALGQGPEFLTYFNYEAQQDKSGLPNDRFSAERPEGSISTLTIQRTEQRDSAMYRCASSLEAGSYEQYFGPGTRLTVT.

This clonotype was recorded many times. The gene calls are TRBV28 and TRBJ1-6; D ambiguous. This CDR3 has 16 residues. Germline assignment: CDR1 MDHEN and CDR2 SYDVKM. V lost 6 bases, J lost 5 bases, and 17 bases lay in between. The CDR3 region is CASRIPGPSNNSPLHF. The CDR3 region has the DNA TGTGCCAGCAGGATCCCGGGTCCCAGCAATAATTCACCCCTCCACTTT.

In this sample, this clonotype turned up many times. The CDR3 spells CATSDPARGGQETQYF. Written as DNA, the CDR3 is TGTGCCACCAGTGATCCCGCTAGGGGGGGCCAAGAGACCCAGTACTTC. The V gene is TRBV24-1, the J gene TRBJ2-5; tentative D call: TRBD2 (7 bases). The germline V gene has CDR1 KGHDR and CDR2 SFDVKD. The CDR3 extends over 16 amino acids. With 3 bases removed from V and 1 base from J, the gap between germline ends came to 14 bases.

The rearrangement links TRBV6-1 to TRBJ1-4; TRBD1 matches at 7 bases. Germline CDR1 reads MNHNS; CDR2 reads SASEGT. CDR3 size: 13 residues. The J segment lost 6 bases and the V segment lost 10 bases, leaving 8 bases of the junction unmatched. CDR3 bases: TGTGCCATTAAACAGGGGATTGATGAAAAACTGTTTTTT. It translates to CAIKQGIDEKLFF.

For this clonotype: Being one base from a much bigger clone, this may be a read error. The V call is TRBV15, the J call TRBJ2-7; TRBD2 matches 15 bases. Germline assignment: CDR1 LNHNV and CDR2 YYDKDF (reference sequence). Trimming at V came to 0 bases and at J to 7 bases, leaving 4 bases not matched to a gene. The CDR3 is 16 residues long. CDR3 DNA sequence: TGTGCCACCAGCAGAGAAGCCGGACTAGCGGGAGGGGAGCAGTACTTC. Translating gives CATSREAGLAGGEQYF.